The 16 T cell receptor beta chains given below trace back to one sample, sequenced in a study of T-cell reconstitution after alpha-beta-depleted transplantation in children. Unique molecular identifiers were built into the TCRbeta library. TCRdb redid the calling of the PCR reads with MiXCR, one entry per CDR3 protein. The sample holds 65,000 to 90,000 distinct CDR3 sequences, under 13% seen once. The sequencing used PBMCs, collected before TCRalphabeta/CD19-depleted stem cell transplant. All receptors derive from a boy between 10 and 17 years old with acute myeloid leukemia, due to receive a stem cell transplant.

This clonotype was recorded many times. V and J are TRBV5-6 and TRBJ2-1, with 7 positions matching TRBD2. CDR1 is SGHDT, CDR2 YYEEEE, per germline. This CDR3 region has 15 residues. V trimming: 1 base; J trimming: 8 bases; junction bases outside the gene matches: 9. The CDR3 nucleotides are TGTGCCAGCAGCTTGTGGGGACGGGAGGTCGATGAGCAGTTCTTC. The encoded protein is CASSLWGREVDEQFF.

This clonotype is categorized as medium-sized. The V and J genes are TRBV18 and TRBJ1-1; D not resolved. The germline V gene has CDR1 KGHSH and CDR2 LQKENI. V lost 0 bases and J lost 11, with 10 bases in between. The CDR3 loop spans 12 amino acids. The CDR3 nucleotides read TGTGCCAGCTCACCACCGGGATCCGGCGCTTTCTTT. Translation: CASSPPGSGAFF.

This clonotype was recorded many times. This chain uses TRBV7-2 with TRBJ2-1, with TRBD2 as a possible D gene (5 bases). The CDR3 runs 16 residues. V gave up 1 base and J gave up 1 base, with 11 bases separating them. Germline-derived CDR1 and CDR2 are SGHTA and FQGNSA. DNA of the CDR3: TGTGCCAGCAGCTTAGTTTCCGGAGGATCCTACAATGAGCAGTTCTTC. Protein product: CASSLVSGGSYNEQFF.

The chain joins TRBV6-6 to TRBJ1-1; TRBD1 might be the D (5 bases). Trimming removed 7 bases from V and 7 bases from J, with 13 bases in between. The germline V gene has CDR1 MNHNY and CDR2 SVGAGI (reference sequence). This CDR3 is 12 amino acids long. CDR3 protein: CASTRWGDEAFF. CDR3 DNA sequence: TGTGCCAGCACGAGGTGGGGGGATGAAGCTTTCTTT.

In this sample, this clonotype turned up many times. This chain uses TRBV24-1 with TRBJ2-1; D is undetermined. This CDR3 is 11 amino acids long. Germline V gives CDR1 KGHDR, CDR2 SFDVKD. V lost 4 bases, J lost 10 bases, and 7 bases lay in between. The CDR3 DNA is TGTGCCACCAGTGACATTCAAGAGCAGTTCTTC. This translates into CATSDIQEQFF.

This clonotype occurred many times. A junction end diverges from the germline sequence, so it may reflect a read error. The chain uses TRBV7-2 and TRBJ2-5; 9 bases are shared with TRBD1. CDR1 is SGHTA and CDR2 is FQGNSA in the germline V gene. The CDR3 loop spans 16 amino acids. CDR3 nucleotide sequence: TGTGCTAGCAGCTTAGCACAGGGGGCGCGGGGGGAGACCCAGTACTTC. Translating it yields CASSLAQGARGETQYF.

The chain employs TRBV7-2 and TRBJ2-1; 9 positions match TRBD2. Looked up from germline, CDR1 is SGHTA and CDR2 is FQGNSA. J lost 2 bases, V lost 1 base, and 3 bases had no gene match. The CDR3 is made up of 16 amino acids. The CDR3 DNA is TGTGCCAGCAGCTTAGTGGCTAGCGGGACCTACAATGAGCAGTTCTTC. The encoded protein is CASSLVASGTYNEQFF.

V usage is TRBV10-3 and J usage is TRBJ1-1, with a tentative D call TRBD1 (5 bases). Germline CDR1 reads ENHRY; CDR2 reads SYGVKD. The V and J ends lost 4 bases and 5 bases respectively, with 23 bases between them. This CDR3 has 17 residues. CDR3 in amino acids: CAISVDNIGFPATEAFF. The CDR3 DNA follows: TGTGCCATCAGTGTGGACAACATCGGATTCCCGGCAACTGAAGCTTTCTTT.

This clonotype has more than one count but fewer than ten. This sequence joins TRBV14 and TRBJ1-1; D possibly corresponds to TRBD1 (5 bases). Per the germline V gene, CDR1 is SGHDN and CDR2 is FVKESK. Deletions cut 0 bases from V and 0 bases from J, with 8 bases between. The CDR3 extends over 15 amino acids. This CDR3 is CASSQEKGLNTEAFF. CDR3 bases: TGTGCCAGCAGCCAAGAAAAGGGGTTGAACACTGAAGCTTTCTTT. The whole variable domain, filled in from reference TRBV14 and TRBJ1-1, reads EAGVTQFPSHSVIEKGQTVTLRCDPISGHDNLYWYRRVMGKEIKFLLHFVKESKQDESGMPNNRFLAERTGGTYSTLKVQPAELEDSGVYFCASSQEKGLNTEAFFGQGTRLTVV.

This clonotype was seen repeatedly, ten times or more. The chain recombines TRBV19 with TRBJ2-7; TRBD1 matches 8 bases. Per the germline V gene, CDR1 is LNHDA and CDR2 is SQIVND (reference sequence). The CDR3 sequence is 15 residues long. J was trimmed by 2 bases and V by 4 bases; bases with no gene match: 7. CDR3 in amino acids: CASSTWTGLTYEQYV. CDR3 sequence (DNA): TGTGCCAGTAGTACATGGACAGGGCTTACCTACGAGCAGTACGTC.

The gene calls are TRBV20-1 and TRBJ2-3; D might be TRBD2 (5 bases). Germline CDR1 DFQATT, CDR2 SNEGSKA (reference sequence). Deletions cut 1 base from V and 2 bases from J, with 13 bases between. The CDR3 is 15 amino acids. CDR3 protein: CSARGVRGLTDTQYF. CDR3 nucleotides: TGCAGTGCTAGAGGAGTTAGAGGACTCACAGATACGCAGTATTTT.

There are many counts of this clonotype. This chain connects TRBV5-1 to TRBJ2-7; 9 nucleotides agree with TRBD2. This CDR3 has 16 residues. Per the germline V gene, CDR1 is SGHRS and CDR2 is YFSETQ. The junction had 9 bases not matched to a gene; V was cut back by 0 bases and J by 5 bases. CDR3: CASSLGIAGVSDEQYV. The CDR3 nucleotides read TGCGCCAGCAGCTTGGGAATAGCGGGGGTTAGCGACGAGCAGTACGTC.

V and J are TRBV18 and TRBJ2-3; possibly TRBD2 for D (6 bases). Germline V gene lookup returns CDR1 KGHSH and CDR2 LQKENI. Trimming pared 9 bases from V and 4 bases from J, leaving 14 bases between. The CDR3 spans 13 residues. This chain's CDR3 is CASCVREADTQYF. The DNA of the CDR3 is TGTGCCAGTTGTGTGCGGGAAGCAGATACGCAGTATTTT.

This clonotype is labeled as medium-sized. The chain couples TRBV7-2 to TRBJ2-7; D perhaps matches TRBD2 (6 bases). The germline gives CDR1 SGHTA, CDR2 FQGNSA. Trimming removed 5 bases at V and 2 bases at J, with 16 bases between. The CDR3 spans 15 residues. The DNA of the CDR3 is TGTGCCAGCAGCCGTTCCATAGCGGAAACCTACGAGCAGTACTTC. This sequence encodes CASSRSIAETYEQYF. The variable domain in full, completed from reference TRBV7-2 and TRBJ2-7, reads GAGVSQSPSNKVTEKGKDVELRCDPISGHTALYWYRQSLGQGLEFLIYFQGNSAPDKSGLPSDRFSAERTGGSVSTLTIQRTQQEDSAVYLCASSRSIAETYEQYFGPGTRLTVT.

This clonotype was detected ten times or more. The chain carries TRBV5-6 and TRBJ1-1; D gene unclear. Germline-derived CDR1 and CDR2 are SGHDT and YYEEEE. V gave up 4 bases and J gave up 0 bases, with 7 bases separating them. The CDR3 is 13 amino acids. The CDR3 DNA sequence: TGTGCCAGCAGCCGGACGGTGAACACTGAAGCTTTCTTT. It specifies CASSRTVNTEAFF.

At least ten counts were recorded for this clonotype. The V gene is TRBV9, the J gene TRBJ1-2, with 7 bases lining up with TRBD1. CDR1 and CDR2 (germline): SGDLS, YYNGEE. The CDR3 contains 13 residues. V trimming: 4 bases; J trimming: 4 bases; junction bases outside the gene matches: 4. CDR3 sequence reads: CASSRDSSYGYTF. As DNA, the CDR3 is TGTGCCAGCAGCCGGGACAGCTCCTATGGCTACACCTTC.